These 21 T cell receptor beta chains came from one sample sequenced in a study of brain metastases from non-small cell lung cancer. The table came from immunoSEQ multiplex PCR; TCRdb's copy has only in-frame clones and leaves some out. Of about 800 clones listed, roughly 84% are singletons. What was sequenced was tissue from a brain metastasis. The source is a donor at least 40 years old with non-small cell lung cancer.

The rearrangement links TRBV5-6 to TRBJ2-7; D may be TRBD1 or TRBD2 (6 bases each). The germline gives CDR1 SGHDT, CDR2 YYEEEE. The CDR3 length is 15 residues. Trimming took 1 base from V and 4 from J, leaving 15 bases between them. The CDR3 loop reads CASSLFRGPVYEQYF. Written as DNA, the CDR3 is TGTGCCAGCAGCTTGTTCCGGGGGCCGGTTTACGAGCAGTACTTC.

This clone was seen once. A read error may produce the germline difference seen at one junction end. The CDR3 reads CASNIDGTSSYNEQFF. In nucleotides, the CDR3 is TGTGCCAGTAATATAGATGGGACAAGCTCCTACAATGAGCAGTTCTTC. This chain uses TRBV19 with TRBJ2-1, with D perhaps matching TRBD1 (6 bases). Germline values: CDR1 LNHDA, CDR2 SQIVND (reference sequence). The CDR3 consists of 16 residues. The complete variable domain, with remaining parts taken from reference TRBV19 and TRBJ2-1, reads DGGITQSPKYLFRKEGQNVTLSCEQNLNHDAMYWYRQDPGQGLRLIYYSQIVNDFQKGDIAEGYSVSREKKESFPLTVTSAQKNPTAFYLCASNIDGTSSYNEQFFGPGTRLTVL.

The chain employs TRBV4-1 and TRBJ2-7; 10 bases are shared with TRBD1. The CDR3 runs to 15 residues. Germline trimming cut 5 bases from V and 4 bases from J; bases unmatched to any gene: 8. The germline gives CDR1 MGHRA, CDR2 YSYEKL. DNA of the CDR3: TGCGCCAGCAGCTCGACAGGGGGCGAGTATTACGAGCAGTACTTC. Its translation is CASSSTGGEYYEQYF.

The gene calls are TRBV3-1 (or the pseudogene TRBV3-2) and TRBJ2-5, with 7 bases identical to TRBD2. The CDR3 runs to 15 residues. The ends lost 4 bases at V and 0 bases at J; junction bases unmatched: 5. Looked up from germline, CDR1 is LGHDT and CDR2 is YNNKEL (reference sequence). The CDR3 DNA sequence: TGTGCCAGCAGCCCTCTAGCGGTGTACCAAGAGACCCAGTACTTC. It specifies CASSPLAVYQETQYF.

The J gene is TRBJ2-3, the V gene TRBV2, with D possibly being TRBD1 (5 bases). Germline CDR1 reads SNHLY; CDR2 reads FYNNEI. This CDR3 is built from 14 residues. V was clipped by 0 bases and J by 2 bases, with 6 bases between them. CDR3 sequence (DNA): TGTGCCAGCAGTGAAGCGACAGACACAGATACGCAGTATTTT. This encodes CASSEATDTDTQYF.

The chain carries TRBV7-9 and TRBJ2-7; tentative D call: TRBD2 (6 bases). The germline V and J ends were trimmed by 0 bases and 6 bases, with 9 bases remaining between them. There are 13 residues in the CDR3. CDR1 is SEHNR and CDR2 is FQNEAQ in the germline V gene (reference sequence). The DNA for the CDR3 is TGTGCCAGCAGCTTAGCGTCCGGGGGCGAGCAGTACTTC. Its translation: CASSLASGGEQYF.

This chain links TRBV2 with TRBJ1-1; D is undetermined. CDR1 is SNHLY and CDR2 is FYNNEI in the germline V gene. There are 13 residues in the CDR3. The ends were cut back, 3 bases at V and 4 bases at J, with 9 bases in the middle. The CDR3 DNA follows: TGTGCCAGCAGTGAGGGAGTTGGCACTGAAGCTTTCTTT. The encoded protein is CASSEGVGTEAFF. The complete variable domain, with remaining parts taken from reference TRBV2 and TRBJ1-1, reads EPEVTQTPSHQVTQMGQEVILRCVPISNHLYFYWYRQILGQKVEFLVSFYNNEISEKSEIFDDQFSVERPDGSNFTLKIRSTKLEDSAMYFCASSEGVGTEAFFGQGTRLTVV.

This clone was observed once. V gene TRBV6-1 combines with J gene TRBJ1-1; D gene unclear. Deletions cut 3 bases from V and 10 bases from J, with 6 bases between. The CDR3 covers 10 residues. Germline V gene data show CDR1 as MNHNS and CDR2 as SASEGT. In DNA form, the CDR3 reads TGTGCCAGCAGTGACCTCGGAGCTTTCTTT. It specifies CASSDLGAFF.

The chain has TRBV7-8 and TRBJ2-7; tentatively, D is TRBD2 (5 bases). The CDR3 length is 14 residues. The germline CDR1 and CDR2 sequences are SGHVS and FQNEAQ. V was pared by 5 bases and J by 2 bases, with 13 bases between. CDR3 DNA sequence: TGTGCCAGCAGCGCCGGACTCGACGCCTACGAGCAGTACTTC. Translated, it gives CASSAGLDAYEQYF.

V usage is TRBV12-3 or TRBV12-4 and J usage is TRBJ2-2, with a weak D call TRBD2 (5 bases). Trimming removed 1 base at V and 7 bases at J, with 7 bases between. This CDR3 spans 13 amino acids. CDR3 residues: CASSLGSGGELFF. The CDR3 bases are TGTGCCAGCAGTTTAGGCAGCGGCGGGGAGCTGTTTTTT.

This clone came up once. The chain has TRBV11-2 and TRBJ2-3; 11 nucleotides agree with TRBD2. This CDR3 has 15 residues. Germline loops: CDR1 SGHAT, CDR2 FQNNGV. V dropped 3 bases and J dropped 5; count of bases not matched to a gene: 4. CDR3 DNA sequence: TGTGCCAGCAGCTTGGGACTAGCGGAGGGAGATACGCAGTATTTT. This encodes CASSLGLAEGDTQYF. Combining the CDR3 with reference TRBV11-2 and TRBJ2-3 gives the whole variable domain EAGVAQSPRYKIIEKRQSVAFWCNPISGHATLYWYQQILGQGPKLLIQFQNNGVVDDSQLPKDRFSAERLKGVDSTLKIQPAKLEDSAVYLCASSLGLAEGDTQYFGPGTRLTVL.

The gene calls are TRBV2 and TRBJ1-2; D ambiguous. Trimming removed 2 bases from V and 8 bases from J, with 12 bases in between. CDR3 size: 13 residues. CDR1 is SNHLY, CDR2 FYNNEI, per germline. CDR3 DNA: TGTGCCAGCAGTGAACGAGGGTCAGGAGGCTACACCTTC. Encoded protein: CASSERGSGGYTF.

This clone was counted only a few times. The gene calls are TRBV5-4 and TRBJ2-3; 10 nucleotides align to TRBD2. Germline CDR1 SGHNT, CDR2 YYREEE (reference sequence). CDR3 length: 15 residues. The junction had 8 bases not matched to a gene; V was cut back by 5 bases and J by 5 bases. The CDR3 DNA reads as TGTGCCAGCAGACGAGGACTAGCGGCGCAAGATACGCAGTATTTT. Protein sequence: CASRRGLAAQDTQYF.

This clone has only a few counts. J is TRBJ1-6 and V is TRBV7-9; tentative D call: TRBD1 (6 bases). The V end lost 1 base, the J end lost 7 bases, and 11 bases lay between the germline ends. In germline, CDR1 is SEHNR, CDR2 FQNEAQ (reference sequence). The CDR3 covers 15 residues. The CDR3 DNA reads TGTGCCAGCAGCTTAGAGAGGGGGAGGAATTCACCCCTCCACTTT. This sequence encodes CASSLERGRNSPLHF.

The V and J genes are TRBV9 and TRBJ1-5; D unresolved. This CDR3 spans 16 amino acids. Germline CDR1 reads SGDLS; CDR2 reads YYNGEE. Trimming removed 4 bases from V and 5 bases from J, with 19 bases in between. CDR3 bases: TGTGCCAGCAGCCCAGCAGCCAGTGGGTGGGATCAGCCCCAGCATTTT. Translating it yields CASSPAASGWDQPQHF.

The chain carries TRBV9 and TRBJ2-2; tentatively, D is TRBD1 or TRBD2 (6 bases each). Germline CDR1 and CDR2: SGDLS and YYNGEE. With 2 bases removed from V and 0 bases from J, the gap between germline ends came to 14 bases. The CDR3 contains 17 residues. CDR3 sequence (DNA): TGTGCCAGCAGCGTTCCCGCCGGGGGCTCGAACACCGGGGAGCTGTTTTTT. It is translated as CASSVPAGGSNTGELFF. Full variable domain (rest looked up from reference TRBV9 and TRBJ2-2): DSGVTQTPKHLITATGQRVTLRCSPRSGDLSVYWYQQSLDQGLQFLIQYYNGEERAKGNILERFSAQQFPDLHSELNLSSLELGDSALYFCASSVPAGGSNTGELFFGEGSRLTVL.

V is TRBV4-1 and J is TRBJ2-5, with D unclear. Per the germline V gene, CDR1 is MGHRA and CDR2 is YSYEKL. Trimming cost V 1 base and J 2 bases, with 8 bases left between them. The CDR3 contains 14 residues. The CDR3 region has the DNA TGCGCCAGCAGCCAAGCCCGCCTACAAGAGACCCAGTACTTC. Its protein product is CASSQARLQETQYF.

The gene calls are TRBV6-7 and TRBJ1-5; 10 nucleotides agree with TRBD1. TRBV6-7 counts as an open reading frame of uncertain function. This CDR3 contains 14 residues. J gave up 5 bases and V 5 bases, and 3 bases lay outside the gene matches. In nucleotides, the CDR3 is TGTGCCAGCAGTATAGGGACAGGGGATCAGCCCCAGCATTTT. Translating gives CASSIGTGDQPQHF.

J is TRBJ2-7 and V is TRBV11-3; TRBD1 might be the D (6 bases). There are 14 residues in the CDR3. V was cut by 2 bases and J by 4 bases, with 12 bases left in between. Germline loops: CDR1 SGHNT, CDR2 YENEEA. The CDR3 loop is CASSLNNRVYEQYF. The DNA of the CDR3 is TGTGCCAGCAGCTTAAATAACAGGGTTTACGAGCAGTACTTC.

This clone was found a few times. The genes are TRBV28 and TRBJ2-5; tentative D call: TRBD1 (5 bases). The CDR3 sequence is 15 residues long. Germline V gene data show CDR1 as MDHEN and CDR2 as SYDVKM. V dropped 4 bases and J dropped 5 bases, with 17 bases sitting between them. CDR3 nucleotide sequence: TGTGCCAGCAGTTCCGGGCAGGGCCTCTTGGAGACCCAGTACTTC. This codes for CASSSGQGLLETQYF.

This chain links TRBV7-3 with TRBJ1-6, with D tentatively TRBD1 (6 bases). Germline-derived CDR1 and CDR2 are SGHTA and FQGTGA. V shed 5 bases and J shed 6 bases, with 17 bases lying between them. This CDR3 contains 16 residues. The CDR3 protein is CASSPSARGANSPLHF. CDR3 nucleotide sequence: TGTGCCAGCAGCCCCTCTGCCAGGGGAGCTAATTCACCCCTCCACTTT. The full variable domain, its missing parts supplied by reference TRBV7-3 and TRBJ1-6, is GAGVSQTPSNKVTEKGKYVELRCDPISGHTALYWYRQSLGQGPEFLIYFQGTGAADDSGLPNDRFFAVRPEGSVSTLKIQRTERGDSAVYLCASSPSARGANSPLHFGNGTRLTVT.